This TCR beta chain appears in the sequencing data of a study of neurological immune-mediated disorders. Across the whole study: A relapsing-remitting course was seen in about 90% of the roughly 35 multiple sclerosis patients and a secondary progressive course in 3.

In this sample, this clonotype turned up many times. Its antigen is unidentified. Whole-study findings and limits: The multiple sclerosis repertoire cluster lacked an association with any feature, whether clinical or MRI. On phylogenetic grouping, the repertoires of 18 of 34 multiple sclerosis patients fell within one related-CDR3 cluster, constituting a possible signature.

TCRdb processed the 5' RACE reads anew with MiXCR; each CDR3 protein has one entry. Seen here are more than 50,000 distinct CDR3 sequences, 3% to 4% observed once, and the top ten hold 6% to 9%. Sequences were obtained from PBMCs. The clonotype originates from a woman aged 55-69 years with multiple sclerosis.

The CDR3 DNA is TGTGCCAGCAGCTGGGGGCTAGATGAGCAGTTCTTC. This translates into CASSWGLDEQFF. The genes are TRBV5-6 and TRBJ2-1, with D maybe TRBD1 (6 bases). V was trimmed by 3 bases and J by 8 bases, leaving 9 bases between them. The CDR3 is 12 amino acids. The germline V gene encodes CDR1 SGHDT and CDR2 YYEEEE.